This T cell receptor (beta chain) was sequenced during a study of T cells in Graves' hyperthyroidism and ophthalmopathy. Findings of the study overall: Ophthalmopathy was model-predicted a median about 6 months pre-onset. In simple terms, a model built on 13 V-J features told ophthalmopathy apart from stable hyperthyroidism.

Over 18 months, lack of ophthalmopathy progression marked Graves' hyperthyroidism as stable. Patients were excluded for uncontrolled infection, other autoimmune disease, pregnancy or lactation. The V end was cut by 4 bases, the J end by 0 bases, with 11 bases between. CDR3 length: 16 residues. CDR1 is SGHRS and CDR2 is YFSETQ in the germline V gene. Amplification targeted TCR beta CDR3 regions from RNA transcripts. Primed by the HTBI set, a first-round RT-PCR was run on the TCR CDR3. TCRdb recomputed calls from the multiplex PCR reads with MiXCR, one row per CDR3 protein. This table holds hundreds of thousands of distinct CDR3 sequences, around 38% found once. A remark on this clonotype: What it recognizes is unknown.

This clonotype was obtained from a man aged 18 to 29 with Graves' hyperthyroidism. V gene TRBV5-1 combines with J gene TRBJ2-6; no firm D call. The source material was blood. Here the CDR3 reads CASSPLASSGANVLTF. The CDR3 DNA reads TGCGCCAGCAGCCCCCTGGCGAGCTCTGGGGCCAACGTCCTGACTTTC. Drawing the rest from reference TRBV5-1 and TRBJ2-6, the complete variable domain is KAGVTQTPRYLIKTRGQQVTLSCSPISGHRSVSWYQQTPGQGLQFLFEYFSETQRNKGNFPGRFSGRQFSNSRSEMNVSTLELGDSALYLCASSPLASSGANVLTFGAGSRLTVL.